In this sample, the clone carrying this T cell receptor (beta chain) turned up once. This table comes from immunoSEQ multiplex PCR, and its TCRdb copy is limited to in-frame clones, with some not included. In the table there are about 93,000 clones, approximately 86% of which are singletons. The sample comes from a study of T cell responses to AZD1222 COVID-19 vaccine. V shed 9 bases and J 6 bases; nucleotides not matched to a gene: 7. The CDR3 is made up of 12 amino acids. CDR1 SEHNR and CDR2 FQNEAQ come from the germline V gene (reference sequence). The V gene is TRBV7-9, the J gene TRBJ2-7; 8 bases line up with TRBD1. The clonotype comes from an adult in good health. The sequencing used peripheral blood, collected on day 0 of AZD1222 vaccination. The CDR3 loop is CASTIRGLEQYF. DNA for the CDR3: TGTGCCAGTACCATCAGGGGGCTCGAGCAGTACTTC.